At least ten counts were recorded for the clone carrying this T cell receptor beta chain. This sample stems from a study of neurological immune-mediated disorders. The method for making cDNA was 5'RACE, and it used 10-nucleotide random UMIs. TCRdb analysed the 5' RACE reads with MiXCR anew, one entry per CDR3 protein. The sample lists about 59,000 distinct CDR3 sequences, roughly 13% occurring once. Germline-derived CDR1 and CDR2 are SGHKS and YYEKEE (reference sequence). This CDR3 is built from 15 residues. V was cut by 0 bases and J by 0 bases, with 8 bases left in between. From 2 million PBMCs stored at -80 C, the unsorted libraries were generated.

Sequenced sample: PBMCs. V usage is TRBV5-5 and J usage is TRBJ2-3, with D perhaps matching TRBD2 (5 bases). The sequence was obtained from a woman aged 55-70 years with HTLV-1-associated myelopathy (HAM/TSP). DNA of the CDR3: TGTGCCAGCAGCTTGGGGCGGGCAAGCACAGATACGCAGTATTTT. Translation gives CASSLGRASTDTQYF.